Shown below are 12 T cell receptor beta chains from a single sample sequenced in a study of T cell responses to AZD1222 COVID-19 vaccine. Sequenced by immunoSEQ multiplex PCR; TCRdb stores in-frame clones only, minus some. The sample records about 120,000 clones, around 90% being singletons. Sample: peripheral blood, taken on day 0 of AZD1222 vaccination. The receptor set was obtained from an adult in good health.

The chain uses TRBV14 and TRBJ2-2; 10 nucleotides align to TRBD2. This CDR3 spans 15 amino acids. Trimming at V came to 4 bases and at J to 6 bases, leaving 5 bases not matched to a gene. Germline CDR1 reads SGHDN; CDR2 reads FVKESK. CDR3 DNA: TGTGCCAGCAGCCCCTGGACTAGCGGTGCCGGGGAGCTGTTTTTT. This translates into CASSPWTSGAGELFF. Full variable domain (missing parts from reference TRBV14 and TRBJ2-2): EAGVTQFPSHSVIEKGQTVTLRCDPISGHDNLYWYRRVMGKEIKFLLHFVKESKQDESGMPNNRFLAERTGGTYSTLKVQPAELEDSGVYFCASSPWTSGAGELFFGEGSRLTVL.

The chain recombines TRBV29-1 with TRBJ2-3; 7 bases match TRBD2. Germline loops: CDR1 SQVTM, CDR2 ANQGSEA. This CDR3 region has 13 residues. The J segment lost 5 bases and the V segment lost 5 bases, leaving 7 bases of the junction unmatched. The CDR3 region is CSVQGLAVDTQYF. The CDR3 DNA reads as TGCAGCGTTCAAGGGCTAGCGGTAGATACGCAGTATTTT.

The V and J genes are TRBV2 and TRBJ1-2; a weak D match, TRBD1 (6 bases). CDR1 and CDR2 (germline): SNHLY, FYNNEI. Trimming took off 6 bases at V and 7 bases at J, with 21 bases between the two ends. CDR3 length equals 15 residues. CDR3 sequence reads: CASRGSGTPFAGYTF. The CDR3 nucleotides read TGTGCCAGCAGGGGGTCCGGGACACCCTTTGCTGGCTACACCTTC.

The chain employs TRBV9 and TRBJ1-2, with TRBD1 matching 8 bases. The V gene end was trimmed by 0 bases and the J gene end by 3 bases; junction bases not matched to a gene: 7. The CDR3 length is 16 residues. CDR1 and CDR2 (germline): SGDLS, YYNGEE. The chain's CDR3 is CASSVDPLDRDYGYTF. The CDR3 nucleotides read TGTGCCAGCAGCGTAGACCCTTTGGACAGGGACTATGGCTACACCTTC.

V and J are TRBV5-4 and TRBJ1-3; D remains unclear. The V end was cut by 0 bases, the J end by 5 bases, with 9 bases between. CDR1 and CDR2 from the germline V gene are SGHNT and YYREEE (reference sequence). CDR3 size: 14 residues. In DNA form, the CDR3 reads TGTGCCAGCAGCTTGGGGGAGGTCCGAAACACCATATATTTT. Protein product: CASSLGEVRNTIYF.

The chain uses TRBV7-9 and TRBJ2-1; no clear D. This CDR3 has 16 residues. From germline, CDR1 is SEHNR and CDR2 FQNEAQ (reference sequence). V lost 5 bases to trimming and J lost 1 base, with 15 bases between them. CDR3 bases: TGTGCCAGCAGCCCCCCTAGACCGCAATCCTACAATGAGCAGTTCTTC. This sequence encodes CASSPPRPQSYNEQFF.

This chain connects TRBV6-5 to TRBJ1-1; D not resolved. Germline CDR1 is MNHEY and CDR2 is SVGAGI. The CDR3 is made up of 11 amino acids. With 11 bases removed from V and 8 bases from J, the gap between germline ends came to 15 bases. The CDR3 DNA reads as TGTGCCGTAAGATACGCCAAAGAAGCTTTCTTT. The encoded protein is CAVRYAKEAFF.

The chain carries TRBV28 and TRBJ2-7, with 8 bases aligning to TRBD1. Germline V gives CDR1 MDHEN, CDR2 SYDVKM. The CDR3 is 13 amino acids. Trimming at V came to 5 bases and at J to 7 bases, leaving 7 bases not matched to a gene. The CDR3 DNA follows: TGTGCCAGCAGTCCCCGGGACAGGTTAGAGCAGTACTTC. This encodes CASSPRDRLEQYF.

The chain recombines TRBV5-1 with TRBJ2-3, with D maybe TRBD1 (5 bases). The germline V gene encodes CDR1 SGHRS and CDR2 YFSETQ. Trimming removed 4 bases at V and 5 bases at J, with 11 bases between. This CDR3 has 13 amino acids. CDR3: CASSRSQGDTQYF. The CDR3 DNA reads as TGCGCCAGCAGCCGAAGTCAGGGAGATACGCAGTATTTT.

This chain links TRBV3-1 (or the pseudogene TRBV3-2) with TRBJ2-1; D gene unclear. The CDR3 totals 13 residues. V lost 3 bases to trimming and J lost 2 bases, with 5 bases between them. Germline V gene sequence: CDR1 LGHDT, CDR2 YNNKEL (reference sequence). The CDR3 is CASSQGTYNEQFF. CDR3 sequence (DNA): TGTGCCAGCAGCCAGGGGACCTACAATGAGCAGTTCTTC.

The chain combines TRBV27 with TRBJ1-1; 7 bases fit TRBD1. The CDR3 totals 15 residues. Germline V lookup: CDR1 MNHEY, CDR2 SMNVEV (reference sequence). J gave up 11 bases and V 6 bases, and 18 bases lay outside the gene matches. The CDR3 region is CASRALSTGRDSAFF. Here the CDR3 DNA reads TGTGCCAGCAGGGCCTTGTCGACAGGGAGGGATTCCGCTTTCTTT.

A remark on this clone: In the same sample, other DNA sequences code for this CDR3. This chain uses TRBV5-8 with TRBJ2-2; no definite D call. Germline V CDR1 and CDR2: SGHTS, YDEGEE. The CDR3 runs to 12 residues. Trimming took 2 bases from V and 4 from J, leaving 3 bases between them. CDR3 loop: CASSFITGELFF. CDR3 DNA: TGTGCCAGCAGCTTTATCACCGGGGAGCTGTTTTTT.